These 13 T cell receptor beta chains were all obtained from the same sample, sequenced in a study of beta chain features in type 1 diabetes. Study-wide results and caveats: All four CD4+ subsets from Type 1 diabetes patients carried moderately but significantly shorter TCRB CDR3s.

These receptors are not linked to any known antigen. Every isolated RNA sample was fully reverse transcribed, so sequencing captured expressed TCRB transcripts. Assay: immunoSEQ multiplex PCR; the TCRdb copy retains only in-frame clones and omits some. Of roughly 340,000 clones detected, approximately 12% appear once; the ten largest clones hold about 0.016%. The sample comprised naive CD4+ T cells from blood. The receptor source for this set is a woman between 18 and 29 years old with type 1 diabetes.

The CDR3 DNA is TGCGCCAGCAGCTACATTGCGGGCTCGAACACCGGGGAGCTGTTTTTT. Protein: CASSYIAGSNTGELFF. The chain is built from TRBV5-1 and TRBJ2-2, with D perhaps TRBD2 (5 bases). The CDR3 is 16 amino acids. Per germline, CDR1 SGHRS and CDR2 YFSETQ. V lost 3 bases to trimming and J lost 0 bases, with 12 bases between them.

This clone was picked up a small number of times. This CDR3 is CASSAPGTGIYEQFF. The CDR3 DNA reads TGTGCCAGTAGTGCCCCCGGGACAGGGATCTATGAGCAGTTCTTC. The chain recombines TRBV19 with TRBJ2-1; TRBD1 agrees at 9 bases. The CDR3 has 15 residues. The V segment lost 5 bases and the J segment 8 bases; nucleotides outside the gene matches: 10. Germline CDR1 is LNHDA and CDR2 is SQIVND (reference sequence).

The chain is built from TRBV27 and TRBJ2-2; 8 nucleotides align to TRBD1. Trimming cost V 5 bases and J 4 bases; bases outside gene matches: 6. CDR1 is MNHEY, CDR2 SMNVEV, per germline (reference sequence). The CDR3 runs 15 residues. The CDR3 spells CASSRRQGSTGELFF. The CDR3 DNA follows: TGTGCCAGCAGTAGGAGACAGGGGTCCACCGGGGAGCTGTTTTTT.

This clone appeared a few times. The CDR3 region has the DNA TGTGCCAGCAGCACCAGCGATCAGCCCCAGCATTTT. This sequence encodes CASSTSDQPQHF. The J gene is TRBJ1-5, the V gene TRBV28; D ambiguous. Deletions cut 6 bases from V and 5 bases from J, with 8 bases between. Germline values: CDR1 MDHEN, CDR2 SYDVKM. This CDR3 contains 12 residues.

The genes are TRBV28 and TRBJ2-3; D possibly corresponds to TRBD1 (6 bases). Per the germline V gene, CDR1 is MDHEN and CDR2 is SYDVKM. V gave up 5 bases and J gave up 1 base, with 16 bases separating them. The CDR3 sequence is 16 residues long. The CDR3 loop is CASSTPGTPRTDTQYF. The CDR3 bases are TGTGCCAGCAGTACCCCCGGGACACCACGCACAGATACGCAGTATTTT.

This clone has only a few counts. The V and J genes are TRBV6-5 and TRBJ1-2; D remains ambiguous. Germline CDR1 MNHEY, CDR2 SVGAGI. The CDR3 consists of 14 residues. The germline V and J ends were trimmed by 7 bases and 0 bases, with 12 bases remaining between them. For the CDR3, the DNA is TGTGCCAGCACCCCGGACGGGGCTAACTATGGCTACACCTTC. Encoded protein: CASTPDGANYGYTF.

This clone was counted between two and nine times. The V gene is TRBV7-7, the J gene TRBJ2-5; D is unclear. The CDR3 consists of 14 residues. Germline lookup yields CDR1 SSHAT and CDR2 FNYEAQ (reference sequence). The V end lost 1 base, the J end lost 1 base, and 7 bases lay between the germline ends. CDR3 DNA sequence: TGTGCCAGCAGCTTAGTGGTAGCCCAAGAGACCCAGTACTTC. This codes for CASSLVVAQETQYF.

The chain couples TRBV18 to TRBJ2-7, with a tentative D call TRBD1 (5 bases). The CDR3 length is 14 residues. The V gene's germline CDR1 is KGHSH and CDR2 LQKENI. Trimming removed 4 bases from V and 1 base from J, with 11 bases in between. This CDR3 reads CASSLRQRSYEQYF. CDR3 bases: TGTGCCAGCTCACTAAGACAGAGATCCTACGAGCAGTACTTC.

The V and J genes are TRBV28 and TRBJ2-3, with 9 positions matching TRBD1. Per germline, CDR1 MDHEN and CDR2 SYDVKM. V lost 1 base to trimming and J lost 6 bases; unmatched junction nucleotides: 5. There are 15 residues in the CDR3. CDR3 sequence (DNA): TGTGCCAGCAGTTTATACACACAGGGGGCTGATACGCAGTATTTT. Amino acid sequence: CASSLYTQGADTQYF.

The chain joins TRBV15 to TRBJ2-4; 7 bases are a match to TRBD2. Looked up from germline, CDR1 is LNHNV and CDR2 is YYDKDF (reference sequence). CDR3 length: 15 amino acids. The V gene end was trimmed by 0 bases and the J gene end by 1 base; junction bases not matched to a gene: 0. The CDR3 reads CATSREGGAKNIQYF. In DNA form, the CDR3 reads TGTGCCACCAGCAGAGAGGGGGGGGCCAAAAACATTCAGTACTTC.

In this sample, this clone turned up a few times. This sequence joins TRBV2 and TRBJ2-7, with D possibly TRBD2 on 6 matching bases. The V end lost 2 bases, the J end lost 6 bases, and 8 bases lay between the germline ends. Germline V gene data show CDR1 as SNHLY and CDR2 as FYNNEI. The CDR3 runs to 12 residues. In DNA form, the CDR3 reads TGTGCCAGCAGTGAAAGCGGGCTCGAGCAGTACGTC. This sequence encodes CASSESGLEQYV.

The chain combines TRBV7-2 with TRBJ2-7; TRBD1 matches at 7 bases. This CDR3 has 15 amino acids. Germline trimming cut 3 bases from V and 2 bases from J; bases unmatched to any gene: 7. Germline V lookup: CDR1 SGHTA, CDR2 FQGNSA. DNA of the CDR3: TGTGCCAGCAGCTTGTCTGGGGACAGCCCCTACGAGCAGTACTTC. Residues: CASSLSGDSPYEQYF. The whole variable domain, filled in from reference TRBV7-2 and TRBJ2-7, reads GAGVSQSPSNKVTEKGKDVELRCDPISGHTALYWYRQSLGQGLEFLIYFQGNSAPDKSGLPSDRFSAERTGGSVSTLTIQRTQQEDSAVYLCASSLSGDSPYEQYFGPGTRLTVT.

Comments on this clone: The junction and the germline gene differ at one end; a read error may be behind it. This chain uses TRBV7-9 with TRBJ2-5, with TRBD1 identical over 7 bases. The germline CDR1 and CDR2 sequences are SEHNR and FQNEAQ (reference sequence). The CDR3 spans 15 residues. The CDR3 DNA reads as TGCGCCAGCAGCCAGAATCCGGGACAGCAAGAGACCCAGTACTTC. Translated, it gives CASSQNPGQQETQYF.